This paragraph covers one T cell receptor beta chain sequence. Looked up from germline, CDR1 is SGHDN and CDR2 is FVKESK. This CDR3 has 17 amino acids. V was shortened by 1 base and J by 0 bases, with 13 bases between the two germline ends. Clones were sequenced by immunoSEQ multiplex PCR, and TCRdb holds only the in-frame ones, with some missing. Of 65,000 to 100,000 clones in the sample, roughly 89% are singletons; the top ten hold 17%. The sample originates from a study of control samples from healthy donors and cancer patients. The sequence came from a man aged 45-65 years in good health. Sequencing input: blood. This chain joins TRBV14 and TRBJ2-1, with a tentative D call TRBD2 (5 bases). CDR3 nucleotide sequence: TGTGCCAGCAGCCAAGGGAAGCGGTCGAGCTCCTACAATGAGCAGTTCTTC. Its protein product is CASSQGKRSSSYNEQFF.